Each of the 21 T cell receptor beta chains below was sequenced from the same sample in a study of regulatory T cells in long-lasting Graves disease. As to time point: newly diagnosed GD, antithyroid drugs for less than 3 months. PBMC RNA served as the TCR library source. With iRepertoire HTBI primers and Arm-PCR of CDR3 regions, TCR beta libraries were built. MiXCR, run by TCRdb on the multiplex PCR reads, gives a single entry per CDR3 protein. Counted here are roughly 500,000 distinct CDR3 sequences, approximately 14% occurring once; the ten biggest clones make up over 15%. This same sample was also part of a study on T cells in Graves' hyperthyroidism and ophthalmopathy.

Source: peripheral blood mononuclear cells (PBMCs), taken at new diagnosis, from a patient treated with antithyroid drugs. The receptors derive from a woman aged 45-65 years with Graves disease.

This rearrangement joins TRBV9 to TRBJ2-7; 8 positions agree with TRBD2. After removal of 0 bases from V and 3 bases from J, the junction contained 2 bases not matched to a gene. The CDR3 is 14 residues long. The V gene's germline CDR1 is SGDLS and CDR2 YYNGEE. The CDR3 nucleotides read TGTGCCAGCAGCGTAGAAAGCGGGAGCTACGAGCAGTACTTC. Its translation is CASSVESGSYEQYF.

This clonotype has a handful of counts. V usage is TRBV19 and J usage is TRBJ1-1, with D maybe TRBD1 (5 bases). In germline, CDR1 is LNHDA, CDR2 SQIVND (reference sequence). V shed 3 bases and J shed 3 bases, with 14 bases lying between them. CDR3 length: 15 residues. The CDR3 region is CASSITARVDTEAFF. For the CDR3, the DNA is TGTGCCAGTAGTATTACGGCCAGGGTGGACACTGAAGCTTTCTTT.

The chain has TRBV5-6 and TRBJ2-1; 11 positions match TRBD2. V shed 5 bases and J 8 bases; nucleotides not matched to a gene: 12. There are 16 residues in the CDR3. The germline V gene has CDR1 SGHDT and CDR2 YYEEEE. Here the CDR3 reads CASRARWLAGGDEQFF. Here the CDR3 DNA reads TGTGCCAGCAGGGCTAGGTGGCTAGCGGGAGGAGATGAGCAGTTCTTC.

Regarding this clonotype: This may come from a read error, since a much larger clone is one base off. V usage is TRBV6-5 and J usage is TRBJ1-1; 8 nucleotides align to TRBD1. V dropped 2 bases and J dropped 2; count of bases not matched to a gene: 7. The germline gives CDR1 MNHEY, CDR2 SVGAGI. The CDR3 contains 16 residues. Written as DNA, the CDR3 is TGTGCCAGCAGTTACCTTGGGACAGGTGGAAACACTGAAGCTTTCTTT. Its translation is CASSYLGTGGNTEAFF.

This clonotype was counted at least ten times. The chain carries TRBV7-9 and TRBJ1-1; possibly TRBD1 for D (5 bases). The CDR3 has 16 residues. V lost 3 bases and J 5 bases, leaving 19 bases between the germline ends. Germline-derived CDR1 and CDR2 are SEHNR and FQNEAQ (reference sequence). This chain's CDR3 is CASSLDGRGGRTEAFF. The CDR3 DNA sequence: TGTGCCAGCAGCTTGGATGGGAGGGGCGGGAGGACTGAAGCTTTCTTT.

In this sample, this clonotype turned up a few times. This chain links TRBV7-9 with TRBJ1-1, with TRBD1 identical over 7 bases. The V and J ends lost 5 bases and 9 bases, in that order; junction bases with no gene match: 9. The germline V gene has CDR1 SEHNR and CDR2 FQNEAQ (reference sequence). The CDR3 contains 13 residues. The CDR3 region is CASSLDWTGKAFF. Written as DNA, the CDR3 is TGTGCCAGCAGCCTTGACTGGACAGGCAAAGCTTTCTTT. Full variable domain (remainder filled in from reference TRBV7-9 and TRBJ1-1): DTGVSQNPRHKITKRGQNVTFRCDPISEHNRLYWYRQTLGQGPEFLTYFQNEAQLEKSRLLSDRFSAERPKGSFSTLEIQRTEQGDSAMYLCASSLDWTGKAFFGQGTRLTVV.

This clonotype was picked up many times. V and J are TRBV3-1 and TRBJ1-5; 9 bases agree with TRBD1. CDR3 size: 19 residues. The V and J ends lost 6 bases and 4 bases, in that order; junction bases with no gene match: 19. In germline, CDR1 is LGHDT, CDR2 YNNKEL (reference sequence). The chain's CDR3 is CASSLSRDRDGSTNQPQHF. As DNA, the CDR3 is TGTGCCAGCAGTTTGTCCCGGGACAGGGACGGGTCAACAAATCAGCCCCAGCATTTT.

This clonotype appeared many times. The rearrangement uses TRBV16 and TRBJ2-5; 8 nucleotides line up with TRBD1. The trim removed 3 bases at V and 3 bases at J, leaving 3 bases unmatched. The CDR3 consists of 14 residues. Germline V gene lookup returns CDR1 KGHSY and CDR2 FQNENV. CDR3 sequence (DNA): TGTGCCAGCAGCCACGGACAGGGTGAAGAGACCCAGTACTTC. Translating it yields CASSHGQGEETQYF.

V is TRBV4-1 and J is TRBJ1-5; TRBD1 might be the D (6 bases). CDR1 and CDR2 from the germline V gene are MGHRA and YSYEKL. The CDR3 extends over 16 amino acids. Trimming shortened V by 4 bases and J by 6 bases, and 19 bases separated the two germline ends. This CDR3 reads CASSPYEGEGVQPQHF. CDR3 DNA: TGCGCCAGCAGCCCGTATGAGGGGGAAGGGGTTCAGCCCCAGCATTTT.

This clonotype has only a few counts. This chain links TRBV5-6 with TRBJ1-2; the D gene is possibly TRBD1 (6 bases). Per germline, CDR1 SGHDT and CDR2 YYEEEE. The CDR3 is 14 residues long. V was trimmed by 3 bases and J by 6 bases, leaving 15 bases between them. The CDR3 region is CASSSFGGRNGYTF. In DNA, the CDR3 is TGTGCCAGCAGCTCTTTTGGGGGGCGAAATGGCTACACCTTC.

This clonotype was picked up many times. J is TRBJ2-7 and V is TRBV6-1, with D perhaps being TRBD1 or TRBD2 (6 bases each). This CDR3 spans 14 amino acids. Trimming pared 8 bases from V and 4 bases from J, leaving 18 bases between. Per the germline V gene, CDR1 is MNHNS and CDR2 is SASEGT. The CDR3 region has the DNA TGTGCCAGCCGCCATGGCAGGGGACTTTACGAGCAGTACTTC. It yields the protein CASRHGRGLYEQYF.

Many counts were recorded for this clonotype. This chain links TRBV3-1 with TRBJ1-2; D not resolved. This CDR3 has 13 amino acids. The germline CDR1 and CDR2 sequences are LGHDT and YNNKEL (reference sequence). Trimming left V 4 bases short and J 8 bases short, with 14 bases between. This chain's CDR3 is CASSLPTMRGYTF. Here the CDR3 DNA reads TGTGCCAGCAGCCTTCCTACTATGCGCGGCTACACCTTC.

The table lists this clonotype with a few counts. Possible read error: a much larger clone is one base away. The chain recombines TRBV12-3 or TRBV12-4 with TRBJ2-2; the D gene is possibly TRBD2 (6 bases). Trimming left V 9 bases short and J 6 bases short, with 17 bases between. The length of the CDR3 is 14 residues. CDR3 DNA sequence: TGTGCCAGAAGCACCCTCGGGGGACCCGGGGAGCTGTTTTTT. Protein: CARSTLGGPGELFF.

At least ten counts were recorded for this clonotype. The chain couples TRBV5-1 to TRBJ2-7; tentative D call: TRBD1 (5 bases). CDR3 size: 14 residues. The germline gives CDR1 SGHRS, CDR2 YFSETQ. The germline V and J ends were trimmed by 1 base and 3 bases, with 11 bases remaining between them. The CDR3 loop reads CASSLLQANYEQYF. The CDR3 region has the DNA TGCGCCAGCAGCTTGTTACAGGCGAACTACGAGCAGTACTTC.

V and J are TRBV3-1 and TRBJ1-6; no firm D call. The germline V gene encodes CDR1 LGHDT and CDR2 YNNKEL (reference sequence). V gave up 1 base and J gave up 18 bases, with 16 bases separating them. CDR3 length: 13 amino acids. The CDR3 sequence is CASSQVSKVAPHF. In DNA, the CDR3 is TGTGCCAGCAGCCAAGTGTCAAAGGTGGCCCCCCACTTT.

This chain uses TRBV9 with TRBJ2-3; D may be TRBD1 or TRBD2 (5 bases each). CDR3 length: 16 residues. Germline V gene sequence: CDR1 SGDLS, CDR2 YYNGEE. The ends were cut back, 1 base at V and 4 bases at J, with 16 bases in the middle. The chain's CDR3 is CASSVRRGTAADTQYF. The CDR3, as DNA: TGTGCCAGCAGCGTACGGCGAGGGACGGCGGCAGATACGCAGTATTTT.

This clonotype came up many times. One junction end disagrees with the germline gene, perhaps due to a read error. V and J are TRBV5-1 and TRBJ1-1; D may be TRBD1 (5 bases). The CDR3 contains 13 residues. CDR1 and CDR2 from the germline V gene are SGHRS and YFSETQ. CDR3 sequence: CASSSQGNTEAFF. CDR3 nucleotides: TGTGCCAGCAGCTCTCAGGGGAACACTGAAGCTTTCTTT.

This clonotype was observed many times. The chain combines TRBV5-1 with TRBJ2-1; 11 bases line up with TRBD2. This CDR3 is 14 amino acids long. CDR1 SGHRS and CDR2 YFSETQ come from the germline V gene. J gave up 4 bases and V 8 bases, and 5 bases lay outside the gene matches. DNA for the CDR3: TGCGCCAGTCAGACTAGCGGGACGTACAATGAGCAGTTCTTC. Translation gives CASQTSGTYNEQFF.

There are a few counts of this clonotype. V and J are TRBV30 and TRBJ1-3; no clear D. This CDR3 contains 12 residues. The V and J ends lost 3 bases and 4 bases respectively, with 7 bases between them. Germline V gene sequence: CDR1 GTSNPN, CDR2 SVGIG (reference sequence). CDR3 DNA sequence: TGTGCCTGGAGCGCGTTAGGAAACACCATATATTTT. Its protein is CAWSALGNTIYF.

This clonotype was seen many times. The chain employs TRBV12-3 or TRBV12-4 and TRBJ2-3; TRBD2 matches at 9 bases. V shed 5 bases, J shed 4 bases, and the junction held 7 bases outside the gene matches. The CDR3 sequence is 15 residues long. The CDR3 protein is CASSPGTSPPDTQYF. As DNA, the CDR3 is TGTGCCAGCAGTCCCGGGACTAGCCCCCCAGATACGCAGTATTTT.

For the CDR3, the DNA is TGTGCCAGTAGGAAGGGGGCCGGCTCGAACACCGGGGAGCTGTTTTTT. Amino acid sequence: CASRKGAGSNTGELFF. The V and J genes are TRBV19 and TRBJ2-2; 7 nucleotides match TRBD1. The CDR3 covers 16 residues. Germline-derived CDR1 and CDR2 are LNHDA and SQIVND (reference sequence). Unmatched junction bases numbered 7, after V lost 6 bases and J lost 0 bases.